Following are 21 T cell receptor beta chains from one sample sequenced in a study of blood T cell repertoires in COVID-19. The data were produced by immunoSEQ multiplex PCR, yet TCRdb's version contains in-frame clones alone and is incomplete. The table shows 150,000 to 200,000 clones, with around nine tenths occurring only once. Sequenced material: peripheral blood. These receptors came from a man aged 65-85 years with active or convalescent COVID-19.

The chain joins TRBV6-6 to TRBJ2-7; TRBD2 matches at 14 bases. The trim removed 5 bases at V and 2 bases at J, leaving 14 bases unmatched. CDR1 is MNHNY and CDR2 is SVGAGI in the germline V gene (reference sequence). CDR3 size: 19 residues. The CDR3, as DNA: TGTGCCAGCAGTCCCCTTGGGGGACTAGCGGGAGAGGGCACCTACGAGCAGTACTTC. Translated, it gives CASSPLGGLAGEGTYEQYF.

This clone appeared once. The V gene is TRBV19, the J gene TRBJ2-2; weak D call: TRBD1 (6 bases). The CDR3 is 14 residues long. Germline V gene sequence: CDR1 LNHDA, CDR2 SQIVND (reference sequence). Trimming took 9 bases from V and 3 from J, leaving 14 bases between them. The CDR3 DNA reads TGTGCCAGCAGGACAGTCTGGGACACCGGGGAGCTGTTTTTT. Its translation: CASRTVWDTGELFF.

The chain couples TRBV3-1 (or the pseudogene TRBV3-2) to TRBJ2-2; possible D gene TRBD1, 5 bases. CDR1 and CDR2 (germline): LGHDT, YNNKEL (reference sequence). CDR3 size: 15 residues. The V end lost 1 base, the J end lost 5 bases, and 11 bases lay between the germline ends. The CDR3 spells CASSQGIQGTGELFF. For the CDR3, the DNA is TGTGCCAGCAGCCAAGGCATCCAGGGTACCGGGGAGCTGTTTTTT.

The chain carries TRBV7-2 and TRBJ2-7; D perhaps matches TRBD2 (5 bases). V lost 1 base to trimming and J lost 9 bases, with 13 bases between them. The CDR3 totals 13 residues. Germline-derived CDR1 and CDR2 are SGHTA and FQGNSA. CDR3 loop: CASSLVFGVGQYF. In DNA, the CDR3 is TGTGCCAGCAGCTTAGTATTCGGGGTCGGGCAGTACTTC.

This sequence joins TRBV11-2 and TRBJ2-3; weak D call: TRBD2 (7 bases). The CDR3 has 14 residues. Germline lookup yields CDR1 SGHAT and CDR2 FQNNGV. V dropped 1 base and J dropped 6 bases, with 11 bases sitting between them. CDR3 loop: CASSLVGGLDTQYF. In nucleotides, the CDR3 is TGTGCCAGCAGCTTAGTGGGGGGGCTGGATACGCAGTATTTT.

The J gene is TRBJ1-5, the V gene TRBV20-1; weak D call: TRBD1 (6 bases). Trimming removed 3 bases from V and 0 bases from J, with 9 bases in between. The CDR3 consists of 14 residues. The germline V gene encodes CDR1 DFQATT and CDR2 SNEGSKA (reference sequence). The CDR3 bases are TGCAGTGCTAGTCAGGGGAATAGCAATCAGCCCCAGCATTTT. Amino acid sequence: CSASQGNSNQPQHF.

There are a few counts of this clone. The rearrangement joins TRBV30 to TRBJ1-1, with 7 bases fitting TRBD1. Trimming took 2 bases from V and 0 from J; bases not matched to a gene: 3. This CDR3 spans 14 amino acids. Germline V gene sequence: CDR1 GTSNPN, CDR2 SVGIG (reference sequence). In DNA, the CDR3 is TGTGCCTGGAGTTGGGGACAGATGAACACTGAAGCTTTCTTT. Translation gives CAWSWGQMNTEAFF.

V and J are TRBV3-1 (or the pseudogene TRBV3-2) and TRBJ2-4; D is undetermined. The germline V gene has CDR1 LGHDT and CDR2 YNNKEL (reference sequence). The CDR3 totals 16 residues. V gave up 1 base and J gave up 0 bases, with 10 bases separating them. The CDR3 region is CASSQVSQLAKNIQYF. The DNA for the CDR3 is TGTGCCAGCAGCCAAGTATCTCAACTAGCCAAAAACATTCAGTACTTC.

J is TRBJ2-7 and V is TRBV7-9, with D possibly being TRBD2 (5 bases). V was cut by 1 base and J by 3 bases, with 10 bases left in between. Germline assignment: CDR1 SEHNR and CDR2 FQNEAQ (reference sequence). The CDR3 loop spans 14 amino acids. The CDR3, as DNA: TGTGCCAGCAGCTTAGGAGGGCAGAACTACGAGCAGTACTTC. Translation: CASSLGGQNYEQYF.

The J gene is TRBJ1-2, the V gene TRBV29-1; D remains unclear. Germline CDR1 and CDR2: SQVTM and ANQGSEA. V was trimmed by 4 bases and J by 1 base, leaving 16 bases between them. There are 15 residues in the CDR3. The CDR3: CSVGSGLANNYGYTF. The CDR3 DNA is TGCAGCGTTGGCTCAGGTTTGGCCAATAACTATGGCTACACCTTC.

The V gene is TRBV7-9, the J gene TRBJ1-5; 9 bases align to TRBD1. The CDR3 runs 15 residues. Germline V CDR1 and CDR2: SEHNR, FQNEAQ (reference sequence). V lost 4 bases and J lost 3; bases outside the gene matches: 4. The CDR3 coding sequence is TGTGCCAGCAGCTCGACAGGGGGGAACAATCAGCCCCAGCATTTT. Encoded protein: CASSSTGGNNQPQHF. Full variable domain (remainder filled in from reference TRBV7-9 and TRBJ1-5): DTGVSQNPRHKITKRGQNVTFRCDPISEHNRLYWYRQTLGQGPEFLTYFQNEAQLEKSRLLSDRFSAERPKGSFSTLEIQRTEQGDSAMYLCASSSTGGNNQPQHFGDGTRLSIL.

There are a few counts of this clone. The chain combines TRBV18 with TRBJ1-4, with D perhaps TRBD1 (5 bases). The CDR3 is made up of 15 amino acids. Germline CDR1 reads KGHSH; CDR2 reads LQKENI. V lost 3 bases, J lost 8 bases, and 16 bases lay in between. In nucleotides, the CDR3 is TGTGCCAGCTCACCTGACAGTGGGCTTCGGGAAAAACTGTTTTTT. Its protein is CASSPDSGLREKLFF.

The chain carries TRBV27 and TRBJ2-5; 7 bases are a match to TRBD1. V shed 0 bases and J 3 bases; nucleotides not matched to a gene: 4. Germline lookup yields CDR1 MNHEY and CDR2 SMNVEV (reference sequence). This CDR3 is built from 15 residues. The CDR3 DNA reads TGTGCCAGCAGTTTATCAGGGGGCCGTGAAGAGACCCAGTACTTC. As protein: CASSLSGGREETQYF.

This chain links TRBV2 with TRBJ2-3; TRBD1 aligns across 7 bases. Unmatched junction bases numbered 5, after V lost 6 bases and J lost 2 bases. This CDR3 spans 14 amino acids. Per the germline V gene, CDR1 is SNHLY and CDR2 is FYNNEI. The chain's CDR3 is CASSRDRVTDTQYF. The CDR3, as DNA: TGTGCCAGCAGCCGAGACAGGGTCACAGATACGCAGTATTTT.

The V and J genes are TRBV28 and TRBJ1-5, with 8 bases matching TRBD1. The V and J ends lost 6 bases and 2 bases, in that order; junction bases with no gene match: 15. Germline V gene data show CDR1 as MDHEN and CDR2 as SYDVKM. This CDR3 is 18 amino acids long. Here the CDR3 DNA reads TGTGCCAGCAGCACCCCTAGGACAGGGTTTGGACGCAATCAGCCCCAGCATTTT. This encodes CASSTPRTGFGRNQPQHF.

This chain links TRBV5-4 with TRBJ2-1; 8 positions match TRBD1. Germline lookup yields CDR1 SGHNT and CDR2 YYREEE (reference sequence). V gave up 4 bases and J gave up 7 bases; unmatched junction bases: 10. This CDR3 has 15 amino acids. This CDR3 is CASSIQGAALNEQFF. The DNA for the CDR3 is TGTGCCAGCAGCATCCAGGGGGCAGCATTGAATGAGCAGTTCTTC. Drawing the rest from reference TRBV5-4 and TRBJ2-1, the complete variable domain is ETGVTQSPTHLIKTRGQQVTLRCSSQSGHNTVSWYQQALGQGPQFIFQYYREEENGRGNFPPRFSGLQFPNYSSELNVNALELDDSALYLCASSIQGAALNEQFFGPGTRLTVL.

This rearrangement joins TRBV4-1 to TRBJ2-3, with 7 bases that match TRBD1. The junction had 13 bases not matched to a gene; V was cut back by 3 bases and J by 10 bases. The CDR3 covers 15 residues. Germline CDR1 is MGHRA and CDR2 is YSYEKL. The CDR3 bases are TGCGCCAGCAGCCAGCAGCAGGGGGAGAGTTTTTCGCAGTATTTT. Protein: CASSQQQGESFSQYF.

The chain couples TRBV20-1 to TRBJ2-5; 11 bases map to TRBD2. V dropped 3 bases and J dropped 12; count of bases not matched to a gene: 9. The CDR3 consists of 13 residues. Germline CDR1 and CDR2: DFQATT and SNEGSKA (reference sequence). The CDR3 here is CSASLASGGPKYF. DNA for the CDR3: TGCAGTGCTAGTTTGGCTAGCGGGGGGCCCAAGTACTTC.

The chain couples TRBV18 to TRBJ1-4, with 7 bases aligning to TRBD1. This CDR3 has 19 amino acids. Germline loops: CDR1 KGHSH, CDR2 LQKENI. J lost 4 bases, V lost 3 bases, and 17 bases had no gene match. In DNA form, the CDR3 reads TGTGCCAGCTCACCTAACAGGGGCCGACCACCTTCAGGTAATGAAAAACTGTTTTTT. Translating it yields CASSPNRGRPPSGNEKLFF. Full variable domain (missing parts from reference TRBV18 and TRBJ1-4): NAGVMQNPRHLVRRRGQEARLRCSPMKGHSHVYWYRQLPEEGLKFMVYLQKENIIDESGMPKERFSAEFPKEGPSILRIQQVVRGDSAAYFCASSPNRGRPPSGNEKLFFGSGTQLSVL.

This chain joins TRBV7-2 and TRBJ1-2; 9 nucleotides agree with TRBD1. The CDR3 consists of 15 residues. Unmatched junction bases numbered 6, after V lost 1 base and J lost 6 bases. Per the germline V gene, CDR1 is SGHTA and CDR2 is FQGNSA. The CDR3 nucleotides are TGTGCCAGCAGCTTAGGCCAGGACAGGGGTGATGGCTACACCTTC. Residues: CASSLGQDRGDGYTF.

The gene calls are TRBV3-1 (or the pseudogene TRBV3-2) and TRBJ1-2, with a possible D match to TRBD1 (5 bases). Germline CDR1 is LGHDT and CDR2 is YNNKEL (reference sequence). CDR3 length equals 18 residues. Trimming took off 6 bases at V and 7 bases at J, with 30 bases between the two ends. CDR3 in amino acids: CASRHEWTAQGFYGGYTF. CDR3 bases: TGTGCCAGCAGACACGAATGGACCGCCCAGGGATTTTATGGTGGCTACACCTTC.